The entry that follows covers one T cell receptor beta chain sequence. Antigen unknown. The data belong to a study of cytomegalovirus exposure and HLA in healthy donors. Points from the study as a whole: CMV serostatus was the sole immune exposure information available. What TCR beta sequences reportedly achieved was accurate prediction of HLA-A and HLA-B alleles in most subjects.

The study ran its PCR with 60 Vbeta and 13 Jbeta primers. The assay was immunoSEQ multiplex PCR, and TCRdb's table has in-frame clones only and misses some. The sample lists about 160,000 clones; roughly 90% were seen once. Material for sequencing was PBMCs. The sequence derives from a young woman in good health and CMV-seronegative.

CDR3 coding DNA: TGTGCCAGCAGTGAATTGGAGGACTCCTACAATGAGCAGTTCTTC. This encodes CASSELEDSYNEQFF. The rearrangement links TRBV6-1 to TRBJ2-1; TRBD2 might be the D (5 bases). The V and J ends lost 2 bases and 0 bases respectively, with 8 bases between them. This CDR3 comprises 15 residues. In germline, CDR1 is MNHNS, CDR2 SASEGT.